The source of this T cell receptor beta chain is a study of blood T cell repertoires in COVID-19. The V gene end was trimmed by 7 bases and the J gene end by 6 bases; junction bases not matched to a gene: 14. There are 15 residues in the CDR3. CDR1 and CDR2 (germline): MNHNY, SVGAGI (reference sequence). All enrollees were about 18 to 89 years old and from approximately 24 US areas. Participants' reported clinical history set cohort assignment. The table came from immunoSEQ multiplex PCR; TCRdb's copy has only in-frame clones and leaves some out. The sample records 300,000 to 350,000 clones, around 85% being singletons.

Sequenced input: PBMCs or T cells enriched from blood (not recorded which). V usage is TRBV6-6 and J usage is TRBJ2-7; 8 bases fit TRBD2. This TCR came from a woman in her 40s with acute COVID-19. The CDR3 loop reads CASTPGGGLFFEQYF. The CDR3 region has the DNA TGTGCCAGCACCCCCGGCGGGGGGCTCTTCTTCGAGCAGTACTTC.